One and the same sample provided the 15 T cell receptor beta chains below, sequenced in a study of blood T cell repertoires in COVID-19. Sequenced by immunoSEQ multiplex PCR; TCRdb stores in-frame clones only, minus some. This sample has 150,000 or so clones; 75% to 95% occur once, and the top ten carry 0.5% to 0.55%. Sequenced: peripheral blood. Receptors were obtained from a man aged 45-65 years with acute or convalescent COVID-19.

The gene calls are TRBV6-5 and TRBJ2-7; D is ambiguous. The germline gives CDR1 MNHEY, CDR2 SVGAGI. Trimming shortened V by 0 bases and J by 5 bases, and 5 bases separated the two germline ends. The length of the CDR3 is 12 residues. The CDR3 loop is CASSYSSDEQYV. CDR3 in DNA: TGTGCCAGCAGTTACTCCTCAGACGAGCAGTACGTC.

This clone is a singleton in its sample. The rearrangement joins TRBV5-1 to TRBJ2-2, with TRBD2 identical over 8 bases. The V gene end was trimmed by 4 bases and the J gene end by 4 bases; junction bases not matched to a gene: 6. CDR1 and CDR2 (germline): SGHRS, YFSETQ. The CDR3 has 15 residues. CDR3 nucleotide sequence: TGCGCCAGCAGCGGAGAGCGGGGGCTCACCGGGGAGCTGTTTTTT. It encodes CASSGERGLTGELFF.

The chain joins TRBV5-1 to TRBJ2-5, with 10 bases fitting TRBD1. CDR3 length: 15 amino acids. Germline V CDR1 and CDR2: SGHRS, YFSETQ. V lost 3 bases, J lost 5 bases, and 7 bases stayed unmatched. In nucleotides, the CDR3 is TGCGCCAGCAGCTGGGGGACAGGGGTAGGGGAGACCCAGTACTTC. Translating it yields CASSWGTGVGETQYF.

Here the CDR3 DNA reads TGTGCCAGCAGACCCCAGGGGGGTCCTGACGAGCAGTACTTC. Protein product: CASRPQGGPDEQYF. The chain links TRBV28 to TRBJ2-7; D possibly corresponds to TRBD1 (7 bases). CDR1 is MDHEN, CDR2 SYDVKM, per germline. Trimming took 6 bases from V and 5 from J, leaving 17 bases between them. The CDR3 has 14 amino acids.

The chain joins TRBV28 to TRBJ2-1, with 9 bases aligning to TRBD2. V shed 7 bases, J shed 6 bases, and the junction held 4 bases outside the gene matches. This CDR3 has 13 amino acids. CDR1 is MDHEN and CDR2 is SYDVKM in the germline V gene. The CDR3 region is CASNLSGSNEQFF. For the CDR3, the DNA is TGTGCCAGCAACCTTAGCGGGAGCAATGAGCAGTTCTTC. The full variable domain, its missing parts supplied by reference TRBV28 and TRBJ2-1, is DVKVTQSSRYLVKRTGEKVFLECVQDMDHENMFWYRQDPGLGLRLIYFSYDVKMKEKGDIPEGYSVSREKKERFSLILESASTNQTSMYLCASNLSGSNEQFFGPGTRLTVL.

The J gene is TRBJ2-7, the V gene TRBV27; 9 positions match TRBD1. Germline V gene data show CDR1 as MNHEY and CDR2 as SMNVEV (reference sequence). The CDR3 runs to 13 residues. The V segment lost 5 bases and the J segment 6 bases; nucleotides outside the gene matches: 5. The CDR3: CASSPRTGAEQYV. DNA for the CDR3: TGTGCCAGCAGTCCTCGGACAGGGGCCGAGCAGTACGTC.

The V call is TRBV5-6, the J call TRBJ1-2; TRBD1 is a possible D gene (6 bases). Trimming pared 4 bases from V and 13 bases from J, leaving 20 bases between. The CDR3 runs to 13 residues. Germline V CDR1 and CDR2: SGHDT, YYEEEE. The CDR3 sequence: CASSRRDTDVSTF. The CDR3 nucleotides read TGTGCCAGCAGCCGCCGGGACACGGACGTTAGCACCTTC.

The CDR3 sequence is CASSFTSHYGEGHVLTF. In nucleotides, the CDR3 is TGTGCCAGCAGCTTCACCTCACACTACGGCGAGGGTCACGTCCTGACTTTC. The chain uses TRBV11-2 and TRBJ2-6, with D possibly TRBD2 on 5 matching bases. The CDR3 length is 17 residues. Germline V gene data show CDR1 as SGHAT and CDR2 as FQNNGV. The germline V and J ends were trimmed by 3 bases and 11 bases, with 23 bases remaining between them.

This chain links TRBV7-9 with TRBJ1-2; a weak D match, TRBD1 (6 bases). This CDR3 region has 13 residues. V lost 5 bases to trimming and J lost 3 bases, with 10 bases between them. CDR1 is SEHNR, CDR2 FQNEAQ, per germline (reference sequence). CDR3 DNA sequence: TGTGCCAGCAGCCTGAGGACAGACTATGGCTACACCTTC. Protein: CASSLRTDYGYTF.

CDR3 residues: CASSRLNQPQHF. CDR3 DNA: TGTGCCAGCAGTCGACTGAATCAGCCCCAGCATTTT. This chain connects TRBV6-5 to TRBJ1-5; D call uncertain. With 5 bases removed from V and 4 bases from J, the gap between germline ends came to 6 bases. The CDR3 is 12 amino acids. CDR1 and CDR2 from the germline V gene are MNHEY and SVGAGI.

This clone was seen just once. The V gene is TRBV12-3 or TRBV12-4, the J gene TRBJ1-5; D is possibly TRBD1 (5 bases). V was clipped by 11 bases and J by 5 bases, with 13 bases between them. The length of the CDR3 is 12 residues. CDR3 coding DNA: TGTGCCGCAGGGCAGGATTATCAGCCCCAGCATTTT. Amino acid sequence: CAAGQDYQPQHF.

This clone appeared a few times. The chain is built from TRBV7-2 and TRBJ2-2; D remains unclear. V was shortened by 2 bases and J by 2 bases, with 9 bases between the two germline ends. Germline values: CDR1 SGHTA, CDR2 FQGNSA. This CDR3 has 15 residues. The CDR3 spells CASSLSPSNTGELFF. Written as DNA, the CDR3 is TGTGCCAGCAGCTTATCCCCTAGTAACACCGGGGAGCTGTTTTTT.

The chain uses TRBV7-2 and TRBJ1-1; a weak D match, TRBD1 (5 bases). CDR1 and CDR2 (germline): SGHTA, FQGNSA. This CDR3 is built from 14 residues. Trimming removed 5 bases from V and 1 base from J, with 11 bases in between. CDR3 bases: TGTGCCAGCAGCCCCATCGGGGGGAACACTGAAGCTTTCTTT. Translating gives CASSPIGGNTEAFF.

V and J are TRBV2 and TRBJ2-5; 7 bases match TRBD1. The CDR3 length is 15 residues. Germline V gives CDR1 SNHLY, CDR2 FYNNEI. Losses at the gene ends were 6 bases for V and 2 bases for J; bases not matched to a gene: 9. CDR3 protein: CASRGQPKSQETQYF. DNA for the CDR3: TGTGCCAGCAGGGGACAGCCAAAAAGTCAAGAGACCCAGTACTTC.

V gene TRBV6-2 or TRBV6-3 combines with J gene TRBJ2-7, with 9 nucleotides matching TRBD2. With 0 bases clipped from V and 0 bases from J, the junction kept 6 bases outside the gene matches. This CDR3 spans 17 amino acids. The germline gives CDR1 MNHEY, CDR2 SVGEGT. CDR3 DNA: TGTGCCAGCAGTTACTCCCTCGGCGGGGGGGCCTCCTACGAGCAGTACGTC. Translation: CASSYSLGGGASYEQYV.